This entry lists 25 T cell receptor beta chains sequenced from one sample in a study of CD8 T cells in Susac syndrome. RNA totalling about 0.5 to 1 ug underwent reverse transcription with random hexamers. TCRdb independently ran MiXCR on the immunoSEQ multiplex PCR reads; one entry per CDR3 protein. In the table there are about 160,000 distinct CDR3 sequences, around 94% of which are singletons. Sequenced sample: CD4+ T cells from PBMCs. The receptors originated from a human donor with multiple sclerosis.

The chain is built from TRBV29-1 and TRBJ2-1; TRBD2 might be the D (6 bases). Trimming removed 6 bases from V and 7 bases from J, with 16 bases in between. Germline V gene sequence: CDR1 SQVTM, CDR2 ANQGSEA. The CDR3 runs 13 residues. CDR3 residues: CSVDTGSRNEQFF. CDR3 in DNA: TGCAGCGTGGACACCGGGAGTAGGAATGAGCAGTTCTTC.

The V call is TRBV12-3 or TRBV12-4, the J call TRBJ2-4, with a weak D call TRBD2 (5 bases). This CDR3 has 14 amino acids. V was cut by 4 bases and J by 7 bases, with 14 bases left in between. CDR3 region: CASSSRDYNNIQYF. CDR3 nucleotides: TGTGCCAGCAGTTCCCGGGATTACAATAACATTCAGTACTTC.

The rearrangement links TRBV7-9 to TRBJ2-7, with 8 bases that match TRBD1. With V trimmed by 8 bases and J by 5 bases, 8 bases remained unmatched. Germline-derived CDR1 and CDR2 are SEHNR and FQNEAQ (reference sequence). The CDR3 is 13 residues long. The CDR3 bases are TGTGCCAGCGGGCAGGGGGCTTTCAACGAGCAGTACTTC. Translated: CASGQGAFNEQYF.

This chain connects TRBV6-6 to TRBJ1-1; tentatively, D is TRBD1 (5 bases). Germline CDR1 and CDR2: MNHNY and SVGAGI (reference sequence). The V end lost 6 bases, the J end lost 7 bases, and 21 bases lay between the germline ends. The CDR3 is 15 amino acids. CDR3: CASSNPYRDGDEAFF. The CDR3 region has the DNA TGTGCCAGCAGCAACCCCTACCGGGACGGGGATGAAGCTTTCTTT.

The DNA for the CDR3 is TGTGCCAGCAGCCACAACCCCGGGGCTAATGAGCAGTTCTTC. Protein: CASSHNPGANEQFF. The chain carries TRBV7-7 and TRBJ2-1; D could derive from TRBD1 or TRBD2 (5 bases each). Germline V lookup: CDR1 SSHAT, CDR2 FNYEAQ (reference sequence). CDR3 length: 14 residues. V was clipped by 5 bases and J by 7 bases, with 15 bases between them.

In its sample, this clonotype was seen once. The CDR3 DNA follows: TGTGCCACCAGCCCAGCGGACAGAGCCTACGAGCAGTACTTC. Its translation is CATSPADRAYEQYF. This chain uses TRBV24-1 with TRBJ2-7, with a weak D call TRBD1 (6 bases). The ends were cut back, 7 bases at V and 2 bases at J, with 14 bases in the middle. The CDR3 sequence is 14 residues long. Germline V gene sequence: CDR1 KGHDR, CDR2 SFDVKD.

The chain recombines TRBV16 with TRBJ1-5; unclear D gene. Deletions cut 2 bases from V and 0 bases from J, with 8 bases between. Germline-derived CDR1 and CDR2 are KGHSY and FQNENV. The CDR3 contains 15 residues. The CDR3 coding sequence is TGTGCCAGCAGCCAAACGGGGTTTAGCAATCAGCCCCAGCATTTT. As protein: CASSQTGFSNQPQHF. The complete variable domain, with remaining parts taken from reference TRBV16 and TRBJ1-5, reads GEEVAQTPKHLVRGEGQKAKLYCAPIKGHSYVFWYQQVLKNEFKFLISFQNENVFDETGMPKERFSAKCLPNSPCSLEIQATKLEDSAVYFCASSQTGFSNQPQHFGDGTRLSIL.

CDR3 residues: CASSVELQTDQYF. The CDR3 nucleotides read TGTGCCAGCAGCGTAGAACTCCAGACGGACCAGTACTTC. The chain joins TRBV9 to TRBJ2-5, with unresolved D. The germline gives CDR1 SGDLS, CDR2 YYNGEE. Trimming removed 0 bases at V and 10 bases at J, with 13 bases between. The CDR3 has 13 residues.

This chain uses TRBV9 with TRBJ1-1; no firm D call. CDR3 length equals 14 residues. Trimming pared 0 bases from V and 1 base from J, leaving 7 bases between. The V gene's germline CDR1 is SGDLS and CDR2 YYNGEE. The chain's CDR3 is CASSVESTNTEAFF. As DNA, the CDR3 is TGTGCCAGCAGCGTAGAGTCTACGAACACTGAAGCTTTCTTT.

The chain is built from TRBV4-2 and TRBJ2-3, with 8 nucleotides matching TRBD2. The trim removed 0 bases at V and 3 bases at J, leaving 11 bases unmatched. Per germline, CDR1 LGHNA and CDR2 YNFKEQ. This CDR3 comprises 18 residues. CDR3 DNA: TGTGCCAGCAGCCAAGATTCCGCGGCGGGAGGCCCTACAGATACGCAGTATTTT. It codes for CASSQDSAAGGPTDTQYF.

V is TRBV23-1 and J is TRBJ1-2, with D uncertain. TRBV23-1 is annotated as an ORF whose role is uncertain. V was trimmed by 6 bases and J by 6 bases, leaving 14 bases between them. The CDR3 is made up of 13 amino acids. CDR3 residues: CASRQGPSDGYTF. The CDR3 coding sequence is TGCGCCAGCAGACAAGGGCCATCAGATGGCTACACCTTC.

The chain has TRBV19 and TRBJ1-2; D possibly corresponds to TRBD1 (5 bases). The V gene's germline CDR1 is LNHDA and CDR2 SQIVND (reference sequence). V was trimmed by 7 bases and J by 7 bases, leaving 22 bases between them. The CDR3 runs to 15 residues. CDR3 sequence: CASTLGTPSSRGYTF. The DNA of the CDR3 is TGTGCCAGTACCCTTGGGACCCCGAGTTCCCGTGGCTACACCTTC. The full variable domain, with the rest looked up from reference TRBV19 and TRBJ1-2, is DGGITQSPKYLFRKEGQNVTLSCEQNLNHDAMYWYRQDPGQGLRLIYYSQIVNDFQKGDIAEGYSVSREKKESFPLTVTSAQKNPTAFYLCASTLGTPSSRGYTFGSGTRLTVV.

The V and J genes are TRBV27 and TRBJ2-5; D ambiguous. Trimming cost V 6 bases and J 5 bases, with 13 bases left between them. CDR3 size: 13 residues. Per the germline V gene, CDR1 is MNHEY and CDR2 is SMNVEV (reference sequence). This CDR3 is CASSTTGWETQYF. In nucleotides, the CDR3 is TGTGCCAGCAGCACGACGGGTTGGGAGACCCAGTACTTC.

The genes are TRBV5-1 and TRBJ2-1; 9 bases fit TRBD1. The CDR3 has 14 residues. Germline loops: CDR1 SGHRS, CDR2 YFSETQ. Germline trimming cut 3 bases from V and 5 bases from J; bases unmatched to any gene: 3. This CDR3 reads CASSSGTGNNEQFF. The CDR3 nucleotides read TGCGCCAGCAGCTCCGGGACAGGGAACAATGAGCAGTTCTTC. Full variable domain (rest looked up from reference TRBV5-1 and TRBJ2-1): KAGVTQTPRYLIKTRGQQVTLSCSPISGHRSVSWYQQTPGQGLQFLFEYFSETQRNKGNFPGRFSGRQFSNSRSEMNVSTLELGDSALYLCASSSGTGNNEQFFGPGTRLTVL.

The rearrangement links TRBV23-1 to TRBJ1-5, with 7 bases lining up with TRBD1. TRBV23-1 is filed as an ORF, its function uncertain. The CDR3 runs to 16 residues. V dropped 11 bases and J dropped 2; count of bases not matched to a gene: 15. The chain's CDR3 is CASKTWGTEGNQPQHF. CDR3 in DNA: TGCGCCTCCAAGACTTGGGGGACAGAGGGCAATCAGCCCCAGCATTTT.

The CDR3 here is CATSDQGQPGELFF. DNA of the CDR3: TGTGCCACCAGTGATCAAGGACAGCCCGGGGAGCTGTTTTTT. The chain combines TRBV24-1 with TRBJ2-2, with D possibly being TRBD1 (6 bases). The CDR3 has 14 residues. Per germline, CDR1 KGHDR and CDR2 SFDVKD. V dropped 3 bases and J dropped 6 bases, with 10 bases sitting between them.

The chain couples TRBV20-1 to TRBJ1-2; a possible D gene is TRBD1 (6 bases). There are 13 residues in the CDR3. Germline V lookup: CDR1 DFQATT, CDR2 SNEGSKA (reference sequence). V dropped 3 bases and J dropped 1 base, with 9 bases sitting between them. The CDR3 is CSASRQVNYGYTF. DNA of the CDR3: TGCAGTGCTAGTCGACAGGTTAACTATGGCTACACCTTC.

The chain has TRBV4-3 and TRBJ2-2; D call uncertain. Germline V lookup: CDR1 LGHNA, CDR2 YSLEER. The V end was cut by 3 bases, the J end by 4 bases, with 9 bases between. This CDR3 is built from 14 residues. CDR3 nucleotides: TGCGCCAGCAGCCATTCGACCCTCACCGGGGAGCTGTTTTTT. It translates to CASSHSTLTGELFF.

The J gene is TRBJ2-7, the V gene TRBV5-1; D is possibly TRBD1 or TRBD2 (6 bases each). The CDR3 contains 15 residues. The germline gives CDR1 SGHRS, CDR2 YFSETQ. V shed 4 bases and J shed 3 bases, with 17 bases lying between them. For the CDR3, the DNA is TGCGCCAGCAGCCCACAGGGACTCCTTTTCTACGAGCAGTACTTC. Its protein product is CASSPQGLLFYEQYF. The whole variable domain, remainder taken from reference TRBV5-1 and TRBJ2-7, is KAGVTQTPRYLIKTRGQQVTLSCSPISGHRSVSWYQQTPGQGLQFLFEYFSETQRNKGNFPGRFSGRQFSNSRSEMNVSTLELGDSALYLCASSPQGLLFYEQYFGPGTRLTVT.

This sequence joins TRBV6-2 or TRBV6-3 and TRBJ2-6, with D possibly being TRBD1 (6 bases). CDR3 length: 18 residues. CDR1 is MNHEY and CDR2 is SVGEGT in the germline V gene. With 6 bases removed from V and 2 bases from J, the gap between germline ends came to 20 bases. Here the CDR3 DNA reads TGTGCCAGCAGGACCATCCTTCCTACAGGGCCTGGGGCCAACGTCCTGACTTTC. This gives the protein CASRTILPTGPGANVLTF.

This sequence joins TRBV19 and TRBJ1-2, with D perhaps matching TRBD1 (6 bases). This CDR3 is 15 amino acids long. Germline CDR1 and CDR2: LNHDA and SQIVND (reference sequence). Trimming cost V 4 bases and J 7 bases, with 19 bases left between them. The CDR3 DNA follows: TGTGCCAGTAGTACCCCGGACAGCACGTCCCTTGGCTACACCTTC. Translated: CASSTPDSTSLGYTF.

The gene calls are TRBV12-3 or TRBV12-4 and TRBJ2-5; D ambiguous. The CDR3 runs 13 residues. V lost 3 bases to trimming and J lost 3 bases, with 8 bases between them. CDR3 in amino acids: CASSLLEKETQYF. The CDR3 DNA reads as TGTGCCAGCAGTTTGCTAGAAAAAGAGACCCAGTACTTC.

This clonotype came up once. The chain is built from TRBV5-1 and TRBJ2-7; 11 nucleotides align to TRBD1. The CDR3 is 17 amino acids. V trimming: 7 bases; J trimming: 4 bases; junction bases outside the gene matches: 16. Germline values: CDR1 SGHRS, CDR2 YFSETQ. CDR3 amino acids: CASCPAPGDRGTYEQYF. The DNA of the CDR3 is TGCGCCAGCTGCCCAGCCCCGGGGGACAGGGGGACTTACGAGCAGTACTTC.

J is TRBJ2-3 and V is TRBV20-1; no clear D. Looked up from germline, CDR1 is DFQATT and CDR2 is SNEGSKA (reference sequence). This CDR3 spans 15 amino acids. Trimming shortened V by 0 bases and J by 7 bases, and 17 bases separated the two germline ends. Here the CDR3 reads CSARDGDLTGNTQYF. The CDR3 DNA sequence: TGCAGTGCTAGAGATGGCGACCTCACTGGGAATACGCAGTATTTT.

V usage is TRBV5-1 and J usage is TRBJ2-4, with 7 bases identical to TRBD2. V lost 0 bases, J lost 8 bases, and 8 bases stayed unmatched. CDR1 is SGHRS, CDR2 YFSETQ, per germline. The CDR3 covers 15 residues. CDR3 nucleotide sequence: TGCGCCAGCAGCTTGGTGGGGGAGGGCCTCGACATTCAGTACTTC. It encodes CASSLVGEGLDIQYF.